This TCR beta chain was sequenced for a study of early T cells in non-severe SARS-CoV-2 infection. For the study at large: The authors sequenced bulk RNA from unsorted whole blood, leaving chains unpaired.

With V trimmed by 0 bases and J by 4 bases, 10 bases remained unmatched. The V gene's germline CDR1 is MNHEY and CDR2 SVGEGT. The CDR3 totals 18 residues. This clonotype was seen ten or more times. Molecules of cDNA were individually given unique molecular identifiers that were attached to them. TCRdb re-derived calls from the 5' RACE reads in MiXCR, one entry per CDR3 protein. This table has nearly 50,000 distinct CDR3 sequences, about 6.2% appearing once. The clonotype comes from an adult who was a healthcare worker with PCR-confirmed SARS-CoV-2 infection or an uninfected control (not recorded which). Source: whole blood, taken at baseline. The rearrangement uses TRBV6-2 or TRBV6-3 and TRBJ2-2; 8 bases map to TRBD2. The CDR3 protein is CASSYSGGLAFVTGELFF. CDR3 bases: TGTGCCAGCAGTTACTCAGGCGGACTAGCTTTTGTCACCGGGGAGCTGTTTTTT.